The T cell receptor (beta chain) under discussion was sequenced for a study of T cell responses to AZD1222 COVID-19 vaccine (dated by TCRdb to 2020 to 2023). Some background on the complete study: AZD1222 recipients given second doses at about 4 weeks or at about 12 weeks were pooled, since spike-specific TCR depth and breadth were not found to differ between the two schedules. TCR sequencing was performed for more than 230 trial participants, of whom about 200 were given two doses of AZD1222 and around 25 were given two doses of MenACWY control vaccine. Trial participants were enrolled by age into 18-55, 56-69 and 70-plus year subgroups, with roughly 150, 30 and 60 TCR-sequenced participants respectively. Study-wide findings and limitations: Conclusions about previously exposed vaccinees are limited because only 5 or 6 AZD1222 recipients were SARS-CoV-2 seropositive at baseline. The 56-69-year group was small, and its depth increase did not reach significance, likely because of low power. Because no day 14 peak-response samples were available, the repertoires could be characterized only after the peak T cell response. Most participants were white British and females outnumbered males, and the authors suggested that clonal diversity may have been underestimated. After two AZD1222 doses, both the breadth and the depth of spike-specific TCRs were significantly higher than at day 0 and than in MenACWY recipients. Reportedly, almost half of the unique spike-specific TCRs recognized epitopes lying outside the regions that are mutated in the B.1.351 and B.1.1.7 variants. The vaccine-associated CD4 TCRs covered the entire spike protein, and the dominant responses fell in regions 160-218 and 743-854.

Regarding this clone: The antigen it recognizes is unknown. No much larger clone is present one base from it, and per-base qualities are unavailable.

At the junction V is shortened by 4 bases and J by 5 bases, with 12 bases in between. In the germline V gene, CDR1 corresponds to SGHVS and CDR2 to FQNEAQ. Including the terminal cysteine and phenylalanine, the CDR3 comprises 14 residues. Kept here is only the CDR3 DNA, which spans 42 bases and is read in frame from base 1. The time point label, as the study defines it: baseline before first vaccination. Samples from vaccinated people were obtained from the UK trials COV001 and COV002, which included a single-blind randomized controlled phase 2/3 trial of AZD1222 (ChAdOx1 nCoV-19) in healthy adults. Trial participant PBMC samples were collected at day 0 and day 28 after the second dose for TCRbeta chain sequencing. The CDR3 regions of human TCRbeta chains were analyzed by immunosequencing. The study's processing was this. Repertoire TCRs were matched against a reference library of SARS-CoV-2-specific TCRs generated with the MIRA antigen-specificity platform. Breadth was defined as the fraction of unique TCRs that were SARS-CoV-2-associated. Depth was defined as the fraction of total T cells that were SARS-CoV-2-associated. Using the MIRA data, each spike-specific TCR was mapped to the spike region that the TCR reacts to and placed in a CD4 or CD8 class. Log10-transformed breadth and depth values were compared by one-way ANOVA with Sidak's multiple comparisons tests. Drawn from immuneACCESS, this table holds only the in-frame rearrangements with V and J called that TCRdb kept. Clones are partly lost; checked studies trace under half to an unresolved V gene and leave the rest unexplained. V and J calls and clone size come straight from that table; D and trimming were deduced from the DNA. Within this sample are tens of thousands of clones, with roughly 90% of them counted one time only. The leading ten clones occupy about 5.2% of the sample.

The origin of this receptor is an adult in good health. The chain is encoded by TRBV7-8 joined to TRBJ1-5; perhaps TRBD1 is the D gene, with 5 bases matching. This sample comprised peripheral blood, obtained on day 0 of AZD1222 vaccination. The nucleotide sequence reads as follows: TGTGCCAGCAGCTGGCGACAGAGGGATCAGCCCCAGCATTTT. Translated, it gives CASSWRQRDQPQHF.